The clone carrying this T cell receptor (beta chain) was seen only a few times. Its antigen is not known. This sample is drawn from a study of cytomegalovirus exposure and HLA in healthy donors. V was pared by 2 bases and J by 6 bases, with 18 bases between. The CDR3 is 16 residues long. Germline loops: CDR1 SGHVS, CDR2 FQNEAQ. PCR amplification relied on 60 Vbeta primers (plus 13 Jbeta primers). Using immunoSEQ multiplex PCR, the repertoire was profiled, and TCRdb retains in-frame clones only, with some absent. The sample records approximately 180,000 clones, more than 9.5% being singletons. Regarding the study as a whole: TCR beta V- and J-gene trimming, according to a later analysis, was linked to a missense DCLRE1C variant. An ancestry cluster, one associated with Asian ancestry, reportedly showed fewer N-insertions than the approximately 670-donor mean in a later analysis.

The sequence was collected from a man aged 50 or older in good health and CMV-seropositive. Source material: PBMCs. The chain couples TRBV7-8 to TRBJ2-3; possibly TRBD1 for D (7 bases). DNA of the CDR3: TGTGCCAGCAGCTTATCTTGGGGGGTCAGGGGGGATACGCAGTATTTT. Encoded protein: CASSLSWGVRGDTQYF. Full variable domain (outside the CDR3, taken from reference TRBV7-8 and TRBJ2-3): GAGVSQSPRYKVAKRGQDVALRCDPISGHVSLFWYQQALGQGPEFLTYFQNEAQLDKSGLPSDRFFAERPEGSVSTLKIQRTQQEDSAVYLCASSLSWGVRGDTQYFGPGTRLTVL.